A selection of T cell receptor beta chains follows, all from one sample in a study of shared clonotypes between healthy human individuals. Assay used: immunoSEQ multiplex PCR; TCRdb lists only in-frame clones, some missing. The repertoire consists of 150,000 to 200,000 clones, with roughly 91% occurring once and the leading ten covering more than 0.06%. The sample taken for sequencing was naive CD4+ T cells sorted from blood. The source is a woman aged 25 to 39 in good health. Each CDR3 is given with its conserved first and last residue. The order of the fields is clone size, V gene, J gene, D gene, CDR3 DNA, CDR3 protein. The D gene is left open where the match is weak. Clone size is not always given. Where it is, it says once, few, many or a class for expanded clones.

NA	TRBV7-2	TRBJ1-4	NA	TGTGCCAGCAGCTTTCGGGGCGGAGGAAATGAAAAACTGTTTTTT	CASSFRGGGNEKLFF
NA	TRBV5-1	TRBJ2-7	NA	TGCGCCAGCAGCTTTGGGGGGTCCAGCACCTACGAGCAGTACTTC	CASSFGGSSTYEQYF
NA	TRBV5-5	TRBJ1-4	NA	TGTGCCAGCAGCCGGAGCTTTGGTGCTAATGAAAAACTGTTTTTT	CASSRSFGANEKLFF
NA	TRBV19	TRBJ1-6	NA	TGTGCCAGTAGTCCCCCGGGACATTATAATTCACCCCTCCACTTT	CASSPPGHYNSPLHF
NA	TRBV9	TRBJ2-7	NA	TGTGCCAGCAGCGTAGAGGCAGGAGTCAACGAGCAGTACTTC	CASSVEAGVNEQYF
NA	TRBV6-1	TRBJ2-5	NA	TGTGCCAGCAGCGAAACCAGCCAAGAGACCCAGTACTTC	CASSETSQETQYF
once	TRBV5-1	TRBJ2-7	TRBD2	TGCGCCAGCAGCGGAATACTAGCGGGAGAGGGCTCCTACGAGCAGTACTTC	CASSGILAGEGSYEQYF
NA	TRBV19	TRBJ1-3	TRBD1	TGTGCCAGTAAAAGGGGGCCGGCTGGAAACACCATATATTTT	CASKRGPAGNTIYF
NA	TRBV18	TRBJ2-7	TRBD2	TGTGCCAGCGGAAACTCCGGGACTAGCACCTACGAGCAGTACTTC	CASGNSGTSTYEQYF
NA	TRBV19	TRBJ1-5	NA	TGTGCCAGCAGCCTGGGGATAAATAGCAATCAGCCCCAGCATTTT	CASSLGINSNQPQHF
once	TRBV9	TRBJ2-7	TRBD2	TGTGCCAGCAGCGCCGGGACTAGCGATCCCTACGAGCAGTACTTC	CASSAGTSDPYEQYF